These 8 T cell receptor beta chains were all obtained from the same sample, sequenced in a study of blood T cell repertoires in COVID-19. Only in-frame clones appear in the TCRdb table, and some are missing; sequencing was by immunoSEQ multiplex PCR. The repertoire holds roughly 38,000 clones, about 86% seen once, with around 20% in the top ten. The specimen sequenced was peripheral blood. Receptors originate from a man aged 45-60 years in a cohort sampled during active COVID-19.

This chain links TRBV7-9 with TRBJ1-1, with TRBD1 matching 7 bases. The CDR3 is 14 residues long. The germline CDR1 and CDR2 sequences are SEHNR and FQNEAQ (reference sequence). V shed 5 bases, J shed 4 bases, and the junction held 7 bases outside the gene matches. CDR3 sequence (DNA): TGTGCCAGCAGCCCCGGGACAGACCTCACTGAAGCTTTCTTT. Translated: CASSPGTDLTEAFF. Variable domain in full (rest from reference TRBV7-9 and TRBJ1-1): DTGVSQNPRHKITKRGQNVTFRCDPISEHNRLYWYRQTLGQGPEFLTYFQNEAQLEKSRLLSDRFSAERPKGSFSTLEIQRTEQGDSAMYLCASSPGTDLTEAFFGQGTRLTVV.

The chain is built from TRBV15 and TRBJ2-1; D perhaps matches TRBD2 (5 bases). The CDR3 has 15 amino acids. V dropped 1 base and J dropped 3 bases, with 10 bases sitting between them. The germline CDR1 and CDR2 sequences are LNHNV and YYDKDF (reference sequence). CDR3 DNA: TGTGCCACCAGCAGAGCGGACGGGGACTACAATGAGCAGTTCTTC. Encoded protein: CATSRADGDYNEQFF.

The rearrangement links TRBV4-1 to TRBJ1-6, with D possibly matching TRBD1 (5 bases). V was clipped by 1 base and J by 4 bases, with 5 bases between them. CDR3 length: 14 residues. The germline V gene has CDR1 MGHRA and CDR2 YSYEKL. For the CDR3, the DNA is TGCGCCAGCAGCCAAGGACAGTATAATTCACCCCTCCACTTT. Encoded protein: CASSQGQYNSPLHF.

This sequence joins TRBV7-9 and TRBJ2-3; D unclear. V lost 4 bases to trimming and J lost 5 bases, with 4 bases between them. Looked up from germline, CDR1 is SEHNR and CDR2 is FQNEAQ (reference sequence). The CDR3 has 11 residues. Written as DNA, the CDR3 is TGTGCCAGCAGCTCCCTAGATACGCAGTATTTT. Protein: CASSSLDTQYF.

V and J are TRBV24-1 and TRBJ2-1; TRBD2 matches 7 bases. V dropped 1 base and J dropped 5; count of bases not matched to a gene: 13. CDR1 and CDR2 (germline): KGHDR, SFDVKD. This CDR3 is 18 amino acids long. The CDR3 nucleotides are TGTGCCACCAGTGATTTTCCTAACCCCCAGGCGGGAGACAATGAGCAGTTCTTC. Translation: CATSDFPNPQAGDNEQFF.

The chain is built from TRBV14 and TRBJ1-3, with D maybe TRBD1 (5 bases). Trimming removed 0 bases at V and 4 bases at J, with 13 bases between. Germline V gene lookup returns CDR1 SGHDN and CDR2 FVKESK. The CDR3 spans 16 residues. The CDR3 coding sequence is TGTGCCAGCAGCCAAGATCTTCCAGGGTCCGGAAACACCATATATTTT. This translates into CASSQDLPGSGNTIYF. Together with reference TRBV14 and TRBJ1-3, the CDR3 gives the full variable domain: EAGVTQFPSHSVIEKGQTVTLRCDPISGHDNLYWYRRVMGKEIKFLLHFVKESKQDESGMPNNRFLAERTGGTYSTLKVQPAELEDSGVYFCASSQDLPGSGNTIYFGEGSWLTVV.

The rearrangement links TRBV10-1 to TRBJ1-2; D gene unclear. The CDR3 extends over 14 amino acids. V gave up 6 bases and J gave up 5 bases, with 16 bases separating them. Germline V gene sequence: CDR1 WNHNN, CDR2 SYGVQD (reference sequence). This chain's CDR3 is CASSPGLLFYGYTF. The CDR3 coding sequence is TGCGCCAGCAGCCCAGGATTACTTTTTTATGGCTACACCTTC.

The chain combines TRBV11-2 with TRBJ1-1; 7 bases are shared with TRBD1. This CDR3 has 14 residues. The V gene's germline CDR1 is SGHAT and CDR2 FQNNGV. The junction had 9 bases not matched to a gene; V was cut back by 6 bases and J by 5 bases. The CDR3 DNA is TGTGCCAGCAGTTTCCGACAGGGAGGAACTGAAGCTTTCTTT. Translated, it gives CASSFRQGGTEAFF.